The 9 T cell receptor beta chains listed next were all sequenced from one sample in a study of blood T cells in healthy people across ages. Sample-barcoded 5' priming and a J-beta primer mix drove a second PCR of roughly 7 to 11 cycles. TCRdb fed the 5' RACE reads into MiXCR, producing one record per CDR3 protein. Seen here are hundreds of thousands of distinct CDR3 sequences, around 41% observed once, and the top ten hold about 30%. The sequenced material came from blood. Every receptor here comes from a man at least 80 years old in good health.

For this clonotype: One end of the junction fails to match germline, which may point to a read error. CDR3 in DNA: TGTGCCAGTAGCTTAGGATTTAGGGCGGAAGGCTACACCTTC. Protein sequence: CASSLGFRAEGYTF. V usage is TRBV7-9 and J usage is TRBJ1-2; D remains ambiguous. Germline V gene lookup returns CDR1 SEHNR and CDR2 FQNEAQ (reference sequence). The CDR3 is 14 residues long. The variable domain in full, with the rest retrieved from reference TRBV7-9 and TRBJ1-2, is DTGVSQNPRHKITKRGQNVTFRCDPISEHNRLYWYRQTLGQGPEFLTYFQNEAQLEKSRLLSDRFSAERPKGSFSTLEIQRTEQGDSAMYLCASSLGFRAEGYTFGSGTRLTVV.

The chain recombines TRBV6-2 or TRBV6-3 with TRBJ2-7; D unresolved. Trimming cost V 2 bases and J 3 bases, with 11 bases left between them. The CDR3 runs to 14 residues. The germline V gene has CDR1 MNHEY and CDR2 SVGEGT. Here the CDR3 reads CASSYSRPCYEQYF. The CDR3 DNA is TGTGCCAGCAGTTACAGCAGGCCGTGCTACGAGCAGTACTTC.

The chain joins TRBV20-1 to TRBJ2-7; TRBD2 aligns across 15 bases. Germline CDR1 reads DFQATT; CDR2 reads SNEGSKA (reference sequence). The CDR3 is 18 residues long. The J segment lost 0 bases and the V segment lost 3 bases, leaving 9 bases of the junction unmatched. In DNA form, the CDR3 reads TGCAGTGCTAGTGGGACTAGCGGGAGGATTACCTTCTCCTACGAGCAGTACTTC. Its translation is CSASGTSGRITFSYEQYF.

A note on this clonotype: A much more abundant neighbour one base away suggests this may be a read error. The chain is built from TRBV27 and TRBJ2-5, with no clear D. The J call may be in error: the DNA end matches TRBJ2-7 better. The length of the CDR3 is 13 residues. Germline V CDR1 and CDR2: MNHEY, SMNVEV (reference sequence). CDR3 nucleotide sequence: TGTGCCAGCATTTTAGAACGGAGCTACGAGCAGTACTTC. Protein product: CASILERSYEQYF.

The chain has TRBV6-2 or TRBV6-3 and TRBJ2-7, with a tentative D call TRBD1 (5 bases). CDR1 and CDR2 from the germline V gene are MNHEY and SVGEGT. The CDR3 is made up of 13 amino acids. The ends were cut back, 6 bases at V and 0 bases at J, with 9 bases in the middle. As DNA, the CDR3 is TGTGCCAGCAGAAAGACAGACTCCTACGAGCAGTACTTC. Its protein is CASRKTDSYEQYF.

The genes are TRBV7-2 and TRBJ2-5; TRBD1 aligns across 7 bases. CDR1 SGHTA and CDR2 FQGNSA come from the germline V gene. V gave up 3 bases and J gave up 6 bases; unmatched junction bases: 7. The CDR3 consists of 14 residues. The CDR3 sequence is CASSLGLRGQTQYF. The CDR3 DNA follows: TGTGCCAGCAGCTTGGGGTTGAGGGGGCAGACCCAGTACTTC.

This clonotype was recorded a few times. The chain joins TRBV28 to TRBJ1-1; D possibly corresponds to TRBD1 (5 bases). The V gene lost 7 bases and the J gene lost 6 bases, with 15 bases spanning the gap. CDR1 and CDR2 from the germline V gene are MDHEN and SYDVKM. The CDR3 totals 13 residues. Written as DNA, the CDR3 is TGTGCCAGCACCGGGGGGTCGGGGCCTGAAGCTTTCTTT. Translated: CASTGGSGPEAFF. Full variable domain (missing parts from reference TRBV28 and TRBJ1-1): DVKVTQSSRYLVKRTGEKVFLECVQDMDHENMFWYRQDPGLGLRLIYFSYDVKMKEKGDIPEGYSVSREKKERFSLILESASTNQTSMYLCASTGGSGPEAFFGQGTRLTVV.

The chain couples TRBV6-2 or TRBV6-3 to TRBJ2-3; 11 nucleotides align to TRBD2. V lost 2 bases and J lost 3; bases outside the gene matches: 7. The CDR3 covers 17 residues. Germline V lookup: CDR1 MNHEY, CDR2 SVGEGT. CDR3 bases: TGTGCCAGCAGTTACGGACTAGCGGGTCTTAGTACAGATACGCAGTATTTT. Translating gives CASSYGLAGLSTDTQYF.

The V and J genes are TRBV7-9 and TRBJ2-7; TRBD1 might be the D (6 bases). The germline V and J ends were trimmed by 1 base and 5 bases, with 12 bases remaining between them. The CDR3 covers 14 residues. Germline V CDR1 and CDR2: SEHNR, FQNEAQ (reference sequence). The CDR3 loop is CASSLGAGADEQYF. The CDR3 coding sequence is TGTGCCAGCAGCTTAGGGGCAGGGGCGGACGAGCAGTACTTC. The entire variable domain, with the rest obtained from reference TRBV7-9 and TRBJ2-7, is as follows: DTGVSQNPRHKITKRGQNVTFRCDPISEHNRLYWYRQTLGQGPEFLTYFQNEAQLEKSRLLSDRFSAERPKGSFSTLEIQRTEQGDSAMYLCASSLGAGADEQYFGPGTRLTVT.